The 18 T cell receptor beta chains below all came from one sample that was sequenced in a study of cytomegalovirus exposure and HLA in healthy donors. PCR used 60 Vbeta primers and 13 Jbeta primers. TCRdb keeps only in-frame clones here, not all; method: immunoSEQ multiplex PCR. The sample records more than 100,000 clones, around 67% being singletons. The sample consisted of PBMCs. These receptor sequences come from a woman between 40 and 55 years old in good health and CMV-seronegative.

The rearrangement joins TRBV10-3 to TRBJ1-1, with D hard to call. Looked up from germline, CDR1 is ENHRY and CDR2 is SYGVKD. V lost 0 bases to trimming and J lost 5 bases, with 16 bases between them. The CDR3 contains 16 residues. The CDR3 loop reads CAISESTKYWGTEAFF. In DNA, the CDR3 is TGTGCCATCAGTGAGTCGACTAAGTATTGGGGAACTGAAGCTTTCTTT.

In its sample, this clone was seen a few times. V gene TRBV10-3 combines with J gene TRBJ2-3, with TRBD1 matching 7 bases. Germline lookup yields CDR1 ENHRY and CDR2 SYGVKD. The CDR3 spans 15 residues. V trimming: 6 bases; J trimming: 9 bases; junction bases outside the gene matches: 15. CDR3 sequence: CAISVQGPRGLTQYF. Written as DNA, the CDR3 is TGTGCCATCAGCGTACAGGGGCCGCGCGGGTTGACGCAGTATTTT.

The J gene is TRBJ2-1, the V gene TRBV12-5, with 7 bases lining up with TRBD2. J was trimmed by 2 bases and V by 6 bases; bases with no gene match: 7. The CDR3 is made up of 15 amino acids. Germline values: CDR1 LGHNT, CDR2 FRNRAP. The CDR3 loop is CASGSPGLTYNEQFF. CDR3 DNA: TGTGCTAGTGGATCCCCGGGACTAACCTACAATGAGCAGTTCTTC.

This chain uses TRBV2 with TRBJ1-5; D ambiguous. The germline CDR1 and CDR2 sequences are SNHLY and FYNNEI. The CDR3 consists of 14 residues. Trimming took 7 bases from V and 0 from J, leaving 10 bases between them. CDR3 coding DNA: TGTGCCAGCAATACAGACCTTAGCAATCAGCCCCAGCATTTT. Translation gives CASNTDLSNQPQHF.

V usage is TRBV10-3 and J usage is TRBJ2-2; unclear D gene. The CDR3 is 12 amino acids. Deletions cut 6 bases from V and 5 bases from J, with 7 bases between. CDR1 and CDR2 (germline): ENHRY, SYGVKD. CDR3 protein: CAIRFVTGELFF. CDR3 nucleotides: TGTGCCATCAGGTTCGTTACCGGGGAGCTGTTTTTT.

The chain is built from TRBV19 and TRBJ2-7; 9 bases are shared with TRBD2. The CDR3 sequence is 15 residues long. Germline values: CDR1 LNHDA, CDR2 SQIVND (reference sequence). The V gene end was trimmed by 7 bases and the J gene end by 4 bases; junction bases not matched to a gene: 11. CDR3 in amino acids: CASNPGLAYGYEQYF. The CDR3 DNA follows: TGTGCCAGTAACCCCGGACTAGCGTATGGTTACGAGCAGTACTTC.

The J gene is TRBJ2-1, the V gene TRBV18; 7 bases line up with TRBD2. This CDR3 contains 18 residues. Germline CDR1 KGHSH, CDR2 LQKENI. J gave up 3 bases and V 2 bases, and 13 bases lay outside the gene matches. DNA for the CDR3: TGTGCCAGCTCACCATCGGGTTACGGGAGGTCGAACTACAATGAGCAGTTCTTC. Translation: CASSPSGYGRSNYNEQFF.

This chain uses TRBV11-2 with TRBJ2-7, with D tentatively TRBD2 (6 bases). Germline CDR1 and CDR2: SGHAT and FQNNGV. V was trimmed by 0 bases and J by 3 bases, leaving 15 bases between them. This CDR3 region has 16 residues. The CDR3 region is CASSLDGAGPHYEQYF. In nucleotides, the CDR3 is TGTGCCAGCAGCTTAGATGGGGCGGGACCCCACTACGAGCAGTACTTC.

This clone was picked up one time. The chain has TRBV5-1 and TRBJ2-7, with D tentatively TRBD1 (7 bases). CDR1 and CDR2 from the germline V gene are SGHRS and YFSETQ. The CDR3 runs to 16 residues. Trimming pared 0 bases from V and 4 bases from J, leaving 17 bases between. CDR3 residues: CASSLDRGSGGYEQYF. As DNA, the CDR3 is TGCGCCAGCAGCTTGGATCGGGGTTCAGGGGGGTACGAGCAGTACTTC. The whole variable domain, filled in from reference TRBV5-1 and TRBJ2-7, reads KAGVTQTPRYLIKTRGQQVTLSCSPISGHRSVSWYQQTPGQGLQFLFEYFSETQRNKGNFPGRFSGRQFSNSRSEMNVSTLELGDSALYLCASSLDRGSGGYEQYFGPGTRLTVT.

The CDR3 protein is CASSVRLDAYEQYF. In DNA, the CDR3 is TGTGCCAGCAGTGTTCGGCTAGACGCCTACGAGCAGTACTTC. The chain carries TRBV2 and TRBJ2-7, with no clear D. Germline values: CDR1 SNHLY, CDR2 FYNNEI. This CDR3 has 14 residues. V lost 4 bases and J lost 2, with 12 bases in between.

The chain is built from TRBV7-7 and TRBJ2-3, with 10 bases matching TRBD2. Germline V gene sequence: CDR1 SSHAT, CDR2 FNYEAQ (reference sequence). V lost 1 base to trimming and J lost 4 bases; unmatched junction nucleotides: 2. The CDR3 has 15 residues. CDR3 region: CASSLGTSGSDTQYF. CDR3 nucleotides: TGTGCCAGCAGCTTAGGGACTAGCGGTTCAGATACGCAGTATTTT. Together with reference TRBV7-7 and TRBJ2-3, the CDR3 gives the full variable domain: GAGVSQSPRYKVTKRGQDVTLRCDPISSHATLYWYQQALGQGPEFLTYFNYEAQPDKSGLPSDRFSAERPEGSISTLTIQRTEQRDSAMYRCASSLGTSGSDTQYFGPGTRLTVL.

The rearrangement uses TRBV2 and TRBJ2-1, with 8 bases lining up with TRBD2. With V trimmed by 4 bases and J by 12 bases, 5 bases remained unmatched. The length of the CDR3 is 12 residues. CDR1 is SNHLY and CDR2 is FYNNEI in the germline V gene. The chain's CDR3 is CASSGLAFGQFF. Written as DNA, the CDR3 is TGTGCCAGCAGTGGACTAGCGTTCGGGCAGTTCTTC.

The rearrangement joins TRBV4-3 to TRBJ1-5, with no clear D. The germline V and J ends were trimmed by 2 bases and 2 bases, with 7 bases remaining between them. Germline values: CDR1 LGHNA, CDR2 YSLEER. The CDR3 spans 14 residues. The CDR3 region is CASSQWRGNQPQHF. The CDR3 bases are TGCGCCAGCAGCCAATGGAGGGGCAATCAGCCCCAGCATTTT.

The rearrangement links TRBV6-6 to TRBJ1-2; 8 nucleotides match TRBD1. The CDR3 runs to 15 residues. The germline gives CDR1 MNHNY, CDR2 SVGAGI (reference sequence). The trim removed 5 bases at V and 1 base at J, leaving 6 bases unmatched. The CDR3, as DNA: TGTGCCAGCAGTAAAAGGACAGGGATTAACTATGGCTACACCTTC. This codes for CASSKRTGINYGYTF.

The chain recombines TRBV25-1 with TRBJ1-4; D is perhaps TRBD1 (5 bases). There are 16 residues in the CDR3. Trimming removed 0 bases from V and 7 bases from J, with 15 bases in between. Germline V CDR1 and CDR2: MGHDK, SYGVNS. In nucleotides, the CDR3 is TGTGCCAGCAGTGAATATCGGGGGTCACAGCTTGAAAAACTGTTTTTT. Translated: CASSEYRGSQLEKLFF.

This CDR3 reads CASSQAHIDTVAYEQYF. As DNA, the CDR3 is TGCGCCAGCAGCCAAGCACACATCGACACGGTTGCCTACGAGCAGTACTTC. This sequence joins TRBV4-3 and TRBJ2-7; D gene unclear. Trimming removed 1 base from V and 2 bases from J, with 18 bases in between. The germline gives CDR1 LGHNA, CDR2 YSLEER. The CDR3 loop spans 17 amino acids.

This clone was seen only once. V is TRBV5-1 and J is TRBJ2-3, with 10 bases identical to TRBD1. The CDR3 covers 15 residues. V dropped 2 bases and J dropped 4; count of bases not matched to a gene: 4. Germline V CDR1 and CDR2: SGHRS, YFSETQ. The CDR3 sequence: CASSLGQGDADTQYF. For the CDR3, the DNA is TGCGCCAGCAGCTTAGGACAGGGGGACGCAGATACGCAGTATTTT.

The chain couples TRBV28 to TRBJ1-3; D perhaps matches TRBD1 (6 bases). The CDR3 extends over 17 amino acids. Looked up from germline, CDR1 is MDHEN and CDR2 is SYDVKM. Trimming cost V 6 bases and J 0 bases, with 18 bases left between them. CDR3 DNA sequence: TGTGCCAGCAGAAATCAACAGGGAAGTAGCTCTGGAAACACCATATATTTT. Its translation is CASRNQQGSSSGNTIYF.